This is a list of T cell receptor beta chains from one sample in a study of blood T cell repertoires in COVID-19. Assay: immunoSEQ multiplex PCR; the TCRdb copy retains only in-frame clones and omits some. The table has a few hundred thousand clones, about nine tenths seen once; the top ten hold 0.86%. Sequenced sample: PBMCs or T cells enriched from blood (not recorded which). The receptors were gathered from a woman aged 35 to 49 who had been exposed to COVID-19. Both conserved end residues are part of each CDR3. Fields, in order: V gene, clone size, J gene, D gene, CDR3 DNA, CDR3 protein. A D gene is named only where the DNA matches it firmly. For some rows the clone size is stated as once, few or many, or as a class when expanded; others skip it.

>TRBV7-2|.|TRBJ2-1|TRBD2
TGTGCCAGCAGCTTAGCCGGGACTAGCGGATACAATGAGCAGTTCTTC
CASSLAGTSGYNEQFF
>TRBV20-1|few|TRBJ2-1|TRBD2
TGCAGTGCTAGTGCGCCGGGACTAGCGGGAAACAATGAGCAGTTCTTC
CSASAPGLAGNNEQFF
>TRBV7-2|.|TRBJ2-7|TRBD2
TGTGCCAGCAGCCCTCGGACTAGCGGGAGTTACGAGCAGTACTTC
CASSPRTSGSYEQYF
>TRBV6-2/TRBV6-3|.|TRBJ2-7|.
TGTGCCAGCAGTTCATCTTCCGGGGGCTCCTACGAGCAGTACTTC
CASSSSSGGSYEQYF
>TRBV10-3|.|TRBJ1-2|TRBD1
TGTGCCATTTTAGATTTAGGGGGCGCCAGCTATGGCTACACCTTC
CAILDLGGASYGYTF
>TRBV7-3|.|TRBJ2-7|.
TGTGCCAGCAGCTTCTCGGGAATCCCCTACGAGCAGTACTTC
CASSFSGIPYEQYF
>TRBV6-5|.|TRBJ1-1|.
TGTGCCAGCAAGTCAGGCTTTATGAACACTGAAGCTTTCTTT
CASKSGFMNTEAFF
>TRBV7-3|.|TRBJ2-3|TRBD1
TGTGCCAGCAGCACATCCGGGACAGGGACCACAGATACGCAGTATTTT
CASSTSGTGTTDTQYF
>TRBV19|.|TRBJ2-1|.
TGTGCCAGTAGTATAGGGCTGAGCAGGGTAATCTACAATGAGCAGTTCTTC
CASSIGLSRVIYNEQFF
>TRBV12-3/TRBV12-4|.|TRBJ2-7|TRBD2
TGTGCCAGCAGCCTAGCGGCGGAGCAGTACTTC
CASSLAAEQYF
>TRBV6-5|.|TRBJ2-3|.
TGTGCCAGCAGTTATGGGGCTCGTGGGCCGCCGAGTCGGCAGTATTTT
CASSYGARGPPSRQYF
>TRBV11-3|.|TRBJ2-2|.
TGTGCCAGCAGTAATAGGGGCAGGTACACCGGGGAGCTGTTTTTT
CASSNRGRYTGELFF
>TRBV24-1|.|TRBJ1-2|.
TGTGCCACCAGTGGGGTCACGGGGAATTCTAACTATGGCTACACCTTC
CATSGVTGNSNYGYTF
>TRBV7-9|.|TRBJ1-1|.
TGTGCCAGCAGCCCCCGGACGGCGTTGGGGCTTATGAACACTGAAGCTTTCTTT
CASSPRTALGLMNTEAFF
>TRBV3-1/TRBV3-2|.|TRBJ2-1|TRBD2
TGTGCCAGCAGCCATGGACTAGCGGGGGGGGCGACCAACTCCGTTGAGCAGTTCTTC
CASSHGLAGGATNSVEQFF
>TRBV18|.|TRBJ1-2|TRBD1
TGTGCCAGCTCACTTCAGGGGGTCAGCTATGGCTACACCTTC
CASSLQGVSYGYTF
>TRBV12-3/TRBV12-4|.|TRBJ1-3|.
TGTGCCAGCCTGAGTAGGGAGAGGCACACCATATATTTT
CASLSRERHTIYF
>TRBV11-2|.|TRBJ2-1|.
TGTGCCAGCAGCTTTCGAAGGGGAAACAATGAGCAGTTCTTC
CASSFRRGNNEQFF
>TRBV7-2|.|TRBJ2-1|TRBD1
TGTGCCAGCAGCTTACGAGGACAGGGAGCCAATGAGCAGTTCTTC
CASSLRGQGANEQFF
>TRBV5-1|.|TRBJ2-1|.
TGCGCCAGCAGCTTAGAAGGGGGCAATGAGCAGTTCTTC
CASSLEGGNEQFF
>TRBV7-9|.|TRBJ2-3|.
TGTGCCAGCAGCTTTACAGGAAAGAGCACAGATACGCAGTATTTT
CASSFTGKSTDTQYF
>TRBV11-1|.|TRBJ1-2|TRBD1
TGTGCCAGCAGCCTACAACAGGGGGCTAACTATGGCTACACCTTC
CASSLQQGANYGYTF
>TRBV5-1|.|TRBJ2-2|TRBD1
TGCGCCAGCAGCGTATCACAGGGGGAGGAGCTGTTTTTT
CASSVSQGEELFF
>TRBV7-3|.|TRBJ2-3|.
TGTGCCAGCAGCTTATTGGTGGGTAGCCCAGATACGCAGTATTTT
CASSLLVGSPDTQYF
>TRBV10-3|.|TRBJ2-7|TRBD2
TGTGCCATCAGTGGAGGGACTAGCGGATACGAGCAGTACTTC
CAISGGTSGYEQYF
>TRBV27|.|TRBJ1-3|TRBD1
TGTGCCAGCGGGACTCGGACAGGGGGGATCGGAAACACCATATATTTT
CASGTRTGGIGNTIYF
>TRBV19|once|TRBJ1-2|.
TGTGCCAGTTCTTGGGGCGCCGGCTATGGCTACACCTTC
CASSWGAGYGYTF
>TRBV27|once|TRBJ2-3|TRBD2
TGTGCCAGCAGACCGGGACTAGCGGGGGGCACAGATACGCAGTATTTT
CASRPGLAGGTDTQYF
>TRBV9|.|TRBJ2-1|.
TGTGCCAGCAGCGTAGTAGCGCCAAGTTCCTACAATGAGCAGTTCTTC
CASSVVAPSSYNEQFF
>TRBV10-3|.|TRBJ1-5|TRBD1
TGTGCCATCAGTCCCGGGACAGATTATAGCAATCAGCCCCAGCATTTT
CAISPGTDYSNQPQHF
>TRBV7-9|once|TRBJ2-7|.
TGTGCCAGCAGCTCCCAGGGGAACGAGCAGTACTTC
CASSSQGNEQYF
>TRBV7-8|.|TRBJ1-2|.
TGTGCCAGCAGCCAAACAGGAACTCTCACCTTC
CASSQTGTLTF
>TRBV5-1|many|TRBJ1-1|.
TGCGCCAGCAGCTTGGATACAGGGTTGAGGAACACTGAAGCTTTCTTT
CASSLDTGLRNTEAFF
>TRBV14|.|TRBJ1-1|.
TGTGCCAGCAGCCAAGATAGTACCGCCTCCAGGGCTTTCTTT
CASSQDSTASRAFF
>TRBV27|.|TRBJ1-1|TRBD1
TGTGCCAGCAGTCCGGCGACAGGGGGCAGCCTACTTGGAGCTTTCTTT
CASSPATGGSLLGAFF
>TRBV19|.|TRBJ2-3|.
TGTGCCAGTAAAGGACTAAGCCTAATAGGAGATACGCAGTATTTT
CASKGLSLIGDTQYF
>TRBV21-1|.|TRBJ1-5|.
TGTGCCAGCAGCAAAGATGGGTGGGCTCCCCAGCATTTT
CASSKDGWAPQHF
>TRBV6-1|.|TRBJ1-4|TRBD1
TGTGCCAGCAGTGAAGCGAGCGCGGGACAGGGTAATGAAAAACTGTTTTTT
CASSEASAGQGNEKLFF
>TRBV10-2|.|TRBJ1-2|.
TGCGCCAGCAGTCCCGACAGTAACTATGGCTACACCTTC
CASSPDSNYGYTF
>TRBV2|.|TRBJ1-2|TRBD1
TGTGCCAGCAGAGTGCCGGGACAGGATATTTATGGCTACACCTTC
CASRVPGQDIYGYTF
>TRBV12-3/TRBV12-4|.|TRBJ2-1|.
TGTGCCAGCAGGGGGGCAGGATACAATGAGCAGTTCTTC
CASRGAGYNEQFF
>TRBV7-2|.|TRBJ2-5|.
TGTGCCAGCAGCCGGTTTTATCAAGAGACCCAGTACTTC
CASSRFYQETQYF